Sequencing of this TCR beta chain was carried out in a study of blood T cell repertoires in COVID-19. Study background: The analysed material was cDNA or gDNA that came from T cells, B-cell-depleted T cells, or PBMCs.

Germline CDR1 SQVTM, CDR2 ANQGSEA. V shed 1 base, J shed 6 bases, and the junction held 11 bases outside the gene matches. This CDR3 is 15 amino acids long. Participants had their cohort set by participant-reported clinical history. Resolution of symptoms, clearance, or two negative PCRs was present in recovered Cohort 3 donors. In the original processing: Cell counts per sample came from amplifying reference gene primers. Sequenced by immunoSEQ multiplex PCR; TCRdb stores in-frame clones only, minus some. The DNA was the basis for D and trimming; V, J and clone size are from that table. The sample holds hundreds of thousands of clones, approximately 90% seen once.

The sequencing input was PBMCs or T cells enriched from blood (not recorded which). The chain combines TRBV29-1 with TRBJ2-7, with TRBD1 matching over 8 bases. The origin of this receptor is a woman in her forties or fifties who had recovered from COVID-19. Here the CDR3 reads CSVEVHRGKWPEQYF. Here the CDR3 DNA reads TGCAGCGTTGAAGTCCACAGGGGGAAATGGCCCGAGCAGTACTTC.